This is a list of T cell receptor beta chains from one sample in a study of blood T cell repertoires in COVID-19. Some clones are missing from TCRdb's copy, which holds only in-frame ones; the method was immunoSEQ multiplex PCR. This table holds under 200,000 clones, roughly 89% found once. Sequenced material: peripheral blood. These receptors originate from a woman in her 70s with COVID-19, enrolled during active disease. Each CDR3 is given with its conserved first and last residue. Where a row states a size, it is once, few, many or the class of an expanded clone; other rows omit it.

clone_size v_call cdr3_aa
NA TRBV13 CASSLGAGGNSYEQYF
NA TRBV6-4 CASRDGPGGNQPQHF
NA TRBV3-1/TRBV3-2 CASRASGEGNTEAFF
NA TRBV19 CASSIVIATGEQYF
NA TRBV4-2 CASSQGLAGAYEQYF
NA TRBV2 CASSDTVIYGYTF
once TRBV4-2 CASSQYWGQDDQPQHF
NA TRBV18 CASSPNREIDSPLHF
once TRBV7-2 CASSLPVYNEQFF
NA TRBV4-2 CASSQESGAWDGYTF
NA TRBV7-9 CASSPGIGRTPYEQYF
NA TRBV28 CASRRQSLVTEAFF
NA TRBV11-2 CASSLGRNNQPQHF
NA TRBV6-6 CASTDRITGNTIYF
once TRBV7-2 CASRASGGQETQYF
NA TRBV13 CASSLSRQADTQYF
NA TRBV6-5 CASRYNYDTQYF
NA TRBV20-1 CSASPHTGELFF
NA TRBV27 CASSSRTPGGTEAFF
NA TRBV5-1 CASSPTGEYYGYTF
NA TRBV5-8 CASSGNRNTEAFF
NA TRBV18 CASSEARGYEQYF
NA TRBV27 CASSFGTGGNQPQHF